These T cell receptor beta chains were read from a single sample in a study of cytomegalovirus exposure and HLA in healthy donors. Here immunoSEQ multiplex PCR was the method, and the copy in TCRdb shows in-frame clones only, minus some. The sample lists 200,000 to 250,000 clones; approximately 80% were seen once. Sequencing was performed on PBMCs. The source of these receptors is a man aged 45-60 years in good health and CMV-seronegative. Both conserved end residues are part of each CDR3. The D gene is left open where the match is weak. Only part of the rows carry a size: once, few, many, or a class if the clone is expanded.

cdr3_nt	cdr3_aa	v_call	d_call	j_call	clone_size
TGTGCCAGCAGCTTAACGGCAGGGGGGTTTGAAAAACTGTTTTTT	CASSLTAGGFEKLFF	TRBV7-9	TRBD1	TRBJ1-4	-
TGTGCCAGTAGTATAGGGGGCCACGAGCAGTACTTC	CASSIGGHEQYF	TRBV19	-	TRBJ2-7	-
TGTGCCAGCAGGAGTGGGGGGGCCCCCGAAGGTGGCTACACCTTC	CASRSGGAPEGGYTF	TRBV6-5	-	TRBJ1-2	-
TGTGCCAGCAGCTCCCGCCAGGGACTCTCCTACGAGCAGTACTTC	CASSSRQGLSYEQYF	TRBV9	-	TRBJ2-7	-
TGTGCCAGCAGAGGGACTAGTTCCTACGAGCAGTACTTC	CASRGTSSYEQYF	TRBV6-1	TRBD2	TRBJ2-7	-
TGTGCCAGCAGCTTGGGACTAGCGGGAGGTCGGAATACGCAGTATTTT	CASSLGLAGGRNTQYF	TRBV5-8	TRBD2	TRBJ2-3	-
TGCGCCAGCAGTGCGACTAGTTATGAGCAGTTCTTC	CASSATSYEQFF	TRBV10-2	-	TRBJ2-1	-
TGTGCCAGTAGAGGCCGGGGAAGTGGCTACACCTTC	CASRGRGSGYTF	TRBV19	-	TRBJ1-2	-
TGTGCCAGCAGTGAATGGACAGGGGCCTACGAGCAGTACTTC	CASSEWTGAYEQYF	TRBV25-1	TRBD1	TRBJ2-7	-
TGTGCCACCTCGGGGGGAGAGGGAGAGAGCGGGGAGCTGTTTTTT	CATSGGEGESGELFF	TRBV6-1	TRBD2	TRBJ2-2	few
TGTGCCAGCAGTTCGTCCTACGAGCAGTACTTC	CASSSSYEQYF	TRBV27	-	TRBJ2-7	-
TGTGCCAGCAGTTTACGGGTGAACTCTGGAAACACCATATATTTT	CASSLRVNSGNTIYF	TRBV27	-	TRBJ1-3	-
TGTGCCAGCAGTAACCGGGGAACCTACGAGCAGTACTTC	CASSNRGTYEQYF	TRBV6-6	-	TRBJ2-7	-
TGTGCCAGCAGTCATGGAGGCCCGAACACCGGGGAGCTGTTTTTT	CASSHGGPNTGELFF	TRBV28	-	TRBJ2-2	-
TGTGCCAGCAGACCCGACAGGTCCTACGAGCAGTACTTC	CASRPDRSYEQYF	TRBV28	-	TRBJ2-7	-
TGTGCCAGCAGCCCACCGGGACAGGCCGCGGAAGCTTATGGCTACACCTTC	CASSPPGQAAEAYGYTF	TRBV5-4	TRBD1	TRBJ1-2	-
TGTGCCAGCAGCTTTAACAGGGTCGGCGGCTACACCTTC	CASSFNRVGGYTF	TRBV7-2	-	TRBJ1-2	-
TGTGCCAGCAGCTTGTTTGCCCGGATAGCTCCAGACACAGATACGCAGTATTTT	CASSLFARIAPDTDTQYF	TRBV5-4	-	TRBJ2-3	-
TGTGCCAGCAGCGTAGTCGGCGGGAGCACTGAAGCTTTCTTT	CASSVVGGSTEAFF	TRBV9	-	TRBJ1-1	-
TGTGCCACCAAGGGAGCAGGGAGGGAAACCGGGGAGCTGTTTTTT	CATKGAGRETGELFF	TRBV19	TRBD2	TRBJ2-2	-
TGCGCCAGCAGTACCCAGGGGGCCCCGAACACCGGGGAGCTGTTTTTT	CASSTQGAPNTGELFF	TRBV5-1	TRBD1	TRBJ2-2	-